A selection of T cell receptor beta chains follows, all from one sample in a study of beta chain features in type 1 diabetes. Data came from immunoSEQ multiplex PCR; TCRdb stores just in-frame clones and leaves some out. The sample consists of about 130,000 clones, about a tenth of them appearing once. Sequences were obtained from central memory CD4+ T cells from blood. The origin of the receptors is a man between 18 and 29 years old in good health. CDR3s include the opening cysteine and the closing phenylalanine or tryptophan. Clone size is not always given. Where it is, it says once, few, many or a class for expanded clones.

>TRBV7-9|few
CASRPKGQGGEKLFF
>TRBV2|many
CASRDPDRAGSEQFF
>TRBV18|NA
CASFTTMSRGTDTQYF
>TRBV6-6|few
CASSLNPSGAYEQYF
>TRBV6-5|NA
CASSYPRAQGGPPLHF
>TRBV5-1|few
CASSIGQEVSPLHF
>TRBV7-2|few
CASSLATSGGNSYEQYF
>TRBV11-2|few
CASSPPGQGNNEQFF
>TRBV28|many
CASTTGGSYNEQFF
>TRBV7-2|few
CASSPHGQGPEQYF
>TRBV5-4|few
CASSPLTSREQYF
>TRBV7-2|NA
CASSLVELAVEQFF
>TRBV15|few
CATQGGLAYEQYF
>TRBV10-3|few
CAISESKGVWNTGELFF
>TRBV11-2|NA
CASGRRQGVYEQYF
>TRBV2|NA
CASSEARDTQYF
>TRBV4-1|NA
CASSPTRGPGNQPQHF
>TRBV5-1|few
CASSPRTGYSYEQYF